This T cell receptor beta chain is drawn from a study of blood T cell repertoires in COVID-19. Study overall: There were acute and convalescent COVID-19 samples, and they came from the United States, Italy and Spain. Sources were T cells, B-cell-depleted T cells, or PBMCs; the material itself was cDNA or gDNA.

In the original analysis: The authors estimated nucleated cell counts from reference gene primer amplification. The method was immunoSEQ multiplex PCR; TCRdb's version includes in-frame clones alone and lacks a portion of them. D and trimming come from the DNA, and the V and J calls and clone size come from that table. The repertoire consists of 71,000 or so clones, with around 87% occurring once and the leading ten covering 6.5% to 9.5%. This clone was seen only once. This CDR3 is built from 16 residues. CDR1 and CDR2 (germline): MNHEY, SVGAGI. V was pared by 0 bases and J by 4 bases, with 6 bases of the junction left unmatched.

The receptor was derived from a man aged 50 to 60 with active COVID-19. The chain recombines TRBV6-5 with TRBJ2-3, with 8 bases fitting TRBD2. The sample was peripheral blood. The CDR3 region is CASSYSLAGSSDTQYF. The CDR3 DNA reads as TGTGCCAGCAGTTACTCGCTAGCGGGTTCATCAGATACGCAGTATTTT.